This T cell receptor beta chain emerged from a study of blood T cell repertoires in COVID-19. Ages ranged from about 18 to 89 years, with residence in 20 to 30 US areas. Resolution of symptoms, clearance, or two negative PCRs was present in recovered Cohort 3 donors. Per germline, CDR1 LNHNV and CDR2 YYDKDF (reference sequence). The CDR3 runs to 16 residues. Trimming took 0 bases from V and 7 from J, leaving 16 bases between them. TCRdb keeps only in-frame clones here, not all; method: immunoSEQ multiplex PCR. The sample holds around 450,000 clones, 87% seen once. Source material: PBMCs or T cells enriched from blood (not recorded which). J is TRBJ1-5 and V is TRBV15, with a tentative D call TRBD1 (6 bases). The sequence came from a woman aged 18-30 years who had recovered from COVID-19. The CDR3 nucleotides are TGTGCCACCAGCAGAGACACAGGGAGTTGGGGGCAGCCCCAGCATTTT. Its protein is CATSRDTGSWGQPQHF.